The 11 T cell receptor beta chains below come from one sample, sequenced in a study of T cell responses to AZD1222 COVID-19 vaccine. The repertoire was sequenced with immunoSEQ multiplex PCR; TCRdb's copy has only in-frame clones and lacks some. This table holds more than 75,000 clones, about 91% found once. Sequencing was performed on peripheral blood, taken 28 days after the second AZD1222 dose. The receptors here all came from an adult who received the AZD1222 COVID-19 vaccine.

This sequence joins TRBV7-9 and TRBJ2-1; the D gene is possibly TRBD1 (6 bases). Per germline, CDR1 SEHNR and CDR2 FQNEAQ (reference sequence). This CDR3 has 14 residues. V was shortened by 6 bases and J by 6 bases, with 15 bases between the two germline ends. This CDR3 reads CASSRGDIGNEQFF. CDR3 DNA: TGTGCCAGCAGTCGTGGGGACATAGGCAATGAGCAGTTCTTC.

CDR3 sequence (DNA): TGTGCCAGCAGCTCACGACTAGCGGGAGAGGGGTACGAGCAGTACTTC. Its protein is CASSSRLAGEGYEQYF. The chain recombines TRBV11-2 with TRBJ2-7, with 12 bases fitting TRBD2. The CDR3 length is 16 residues. J gave up 4 bases and V 4 bases, and 8 bases lay outside the gene matches. Germline V gene lookup returns CDR1 SGHAT and CDR2 FQNNGV. Full variable domain (outside the CDR3, taken from reference TRBV11-2 and TRBJ2-7): EAGVAQSPRYKIIEKRQSVAFWCNPISGHATLYWYQQILGQGPKLLIQFQNNGVVDDSQLPKDRFSAERLKGVDSTLKIQPAKLEDSAVYLCASSSRLAGEGYEQYFGPGTRLTVT.

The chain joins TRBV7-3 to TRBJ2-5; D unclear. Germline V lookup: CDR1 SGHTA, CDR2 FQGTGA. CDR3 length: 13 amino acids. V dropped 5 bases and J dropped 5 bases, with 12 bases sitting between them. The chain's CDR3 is CASSSSLTETQYF. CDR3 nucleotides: TGTGCCAGCAGCAGTTCCCTTACGGAGACCCAGTACTTC. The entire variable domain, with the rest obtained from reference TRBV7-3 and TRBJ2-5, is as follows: GAGVSQTPSNKVTEKGKYVELRCDPISGHTALYWYRQSLGQGPEFLIYFQGTGAADDSGLPNDRFFAVRPEGSVSTLKIQRTERGDSAVYLCASSSSLTETQYFGPGTRLLVL.

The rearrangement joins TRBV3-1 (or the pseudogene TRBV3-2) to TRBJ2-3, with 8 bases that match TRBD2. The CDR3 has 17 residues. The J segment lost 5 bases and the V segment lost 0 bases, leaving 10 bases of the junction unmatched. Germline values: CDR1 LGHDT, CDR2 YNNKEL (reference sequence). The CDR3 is CASSQDGPGGPVDTQYF. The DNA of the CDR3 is TGTGCCAGCAGCCAAGACGGTCCGGGAGGGCCTGTAGATACGCAGTATTTT.

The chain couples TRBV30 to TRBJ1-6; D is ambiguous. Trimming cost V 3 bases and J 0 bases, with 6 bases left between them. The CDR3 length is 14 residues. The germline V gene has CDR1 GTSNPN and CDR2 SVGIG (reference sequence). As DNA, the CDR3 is TGTGCCTGGAGGAGGGACTCCTATAATTCACCCCTCCACTTT. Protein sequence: CAWRRDSYNSPLHF.

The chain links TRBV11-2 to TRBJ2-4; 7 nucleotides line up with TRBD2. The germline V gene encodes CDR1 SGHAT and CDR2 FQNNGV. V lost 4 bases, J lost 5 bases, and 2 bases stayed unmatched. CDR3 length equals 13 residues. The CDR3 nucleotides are TGTGCCAGCAGCTGGGACTATCAAAACATTCAGTACTTC. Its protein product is CASSWDYQNIQYF.

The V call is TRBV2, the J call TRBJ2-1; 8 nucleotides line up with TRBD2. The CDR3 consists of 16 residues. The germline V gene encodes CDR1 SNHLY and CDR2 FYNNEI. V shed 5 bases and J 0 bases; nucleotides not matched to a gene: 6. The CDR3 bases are TGTGCCAGCAGTCGCGGGGGGTCGAGCTCCTACAATGAGCAGTTCTTC. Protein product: CASSRGGSSSYNEQFF.

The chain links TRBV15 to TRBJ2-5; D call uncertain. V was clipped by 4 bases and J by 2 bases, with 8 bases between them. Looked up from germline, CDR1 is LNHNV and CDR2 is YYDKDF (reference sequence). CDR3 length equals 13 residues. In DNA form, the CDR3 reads TGTGCCACCAGCAATCTCCAACAAGAGACCCAGTACTTC. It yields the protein CATSNLQQETQYF.

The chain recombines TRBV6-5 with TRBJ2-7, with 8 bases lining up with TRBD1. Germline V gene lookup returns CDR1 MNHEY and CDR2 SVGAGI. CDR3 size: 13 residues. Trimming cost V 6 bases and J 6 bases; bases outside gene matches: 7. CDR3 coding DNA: TGTGCCAGCAGGGACAGGGTAAGAGGCGAGCAGTACTTC. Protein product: CASRDRVRGEQYF.

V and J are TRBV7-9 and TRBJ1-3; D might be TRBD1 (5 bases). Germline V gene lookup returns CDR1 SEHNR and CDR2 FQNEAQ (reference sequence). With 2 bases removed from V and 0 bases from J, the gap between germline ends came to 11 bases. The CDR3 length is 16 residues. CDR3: CASSLSAGISGNTIYF. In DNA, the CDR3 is TGTGCCAGCAGCTTATCGGCAGGGATCTCTGGAAACACCATATATTTT.

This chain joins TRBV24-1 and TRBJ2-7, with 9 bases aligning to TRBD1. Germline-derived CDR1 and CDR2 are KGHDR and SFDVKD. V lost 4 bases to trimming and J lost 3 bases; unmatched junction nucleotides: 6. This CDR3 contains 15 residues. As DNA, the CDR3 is TGTGCCACCAGTGACCCCGGGACAGGGTACTACGAGCAGTACTTC. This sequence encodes CATSDPGTGYYEQYF.